The 20 T cell receptor beta chains presented below share a single source sample, sequenced in a study of T cells in Graves' hyperthyroidism and ophthalmopathy. Regions amplified from RNA transcripts were the TCR beta CDR3 regions. TCR CDR3 regions were first amplified by RT-PCR with HTBI primers. TCRdb processed the multiplex PCR reads anew with MiXCR; each CDR3 protein has one entry. The profile shows around 250,000 distinct CDR3 sequences, 14% to 15% of them singletons. Sequences were obtained from blood. Receptor source: a woman aged 40 to 55 with Graves' hyperthyroidism that later progressed to Graves' ophthalmopathy.

On this clonotype itself: A clone one base away is much larger, so this may be a read error. For the CDR3, the DNA is TGTGCCAGCAGTTTAGACCGTCAGAGCTCTGGAAACACCATATATTTT. Translation: CASSLDRQSSGNTIYF. The chain carries TRBV12-3 or TRBV12-4 and TRBJ1-3; no clear D gene. The CDR3 consists of 16 residues. Trimming pared 1 base from V and 0 bases from J, leaving 10 bases between.

This clonotype was seen many times. This sequence joins TRBV15 and TRBJ2-7; 7 nucleotides line up with TRBD2. Germline CDR1 LNHNV, CDR2 YYDKDF (reference sequence). The CDR3 covers 14 residues. V shed 1 base and J 5 bases; nucleotides not matched to a gene: 5. Here the CDR3 DNA reads TGTGCCACCAGCAGAGTACTAGCGATCCACGAGCAGTACTTC. Translated: CATSRVLAIHEQYF.

This chain links TRBV13 with TRBJ2-1; D gene ambiguous. The CDR3 consists of 14 residues. CDR1 and CDR2 (germline): PRHDT, FYEKMQ (reference sequence). V was pared by 4 bases and J by 9 bases, with 16 bases between. DNA for the CDR3: TGTGCCAGCAGCTACCCCGAGGCGGCGAGTGAGCAGTTCTTC. It translates to CASSYPEAASEQFF.

Concerning this clonotype: Just one base apart from a much larger clone, this may be a read error. The rearrangement joins TRBV7-9 to TRBJ2-3, with unresolved D. The germline V and J ends were trimmed by 0 bases and 6 bases, with 10 bases remaining between them. The CDR3 loop spans 14 amino acids. Per germline, CDR1 SEHNR and CDR2 FQNEAQ (reference sequence). CDR3 DNA sequence: TGTGCCAGCAGCTTAGCGGGAATATTGGATACGCAGTATTTT. Translation gives CASSLAGILDTQYF. Supplemented by reference TRBV7-9 and TRBJ2-3, the full variable domain reads DTGVSQNPRHKITKRGQNVTFRCDPISEHNRLYWYRQTLGQGPEFLTYFQNEAQLEKSRLLSDRFSAERPKGSFSTLEIQRTEQGDSAMYLCASSLAGILDTQYFGPGTRLTVL.

This clonotype was detected many times. The chain employs TRBV5-1 and TRBJ1-6, with TRBD1 matching over 7 bases. CDR3 length: 18 amino acids. J was trimmed by 8 bases and V by 1 base; bases with no gene match: 15. The V gene's germline CDR1 is SGHRS and CDR2 YFSETQ. CDR3 region: CASSLNAPGGFTDSPLHF. CDR3 DNA: TGCGCCAGCAGCTTGAACGCCCCAGGGGGGTTTACTGATTCACCCCTCCACTTT.

This chain uses TRBV9 with TRBJ1-1, with TRBD1 matching 8 bases. Looked up from germline, CDR1 is SGDLS and CDR2 is YYNGEE. CDR3 size: 12 residues. J gave up 8 bases and V 1 base, and 1 base lay outside the gene matches. For the CDR3, the DNA is TGTGCCAGCAGCGTAAACAGGGGGGAAGCTTTCTTT. Encoded protein: CASSVNRGEAFF. Supplemented by reference TRBV9 and TRBJ1-1, the full variable domain reads DSGVTQTPKHLITATGQRVTLRCSPRSGDLSVYWYQQSLDQGLQFLIQYYNGEERAKGNILERFSAQQFPDLHSELNLSSLELGDSALYFCASSVNRGEAFFGQGTRLTVV.

This clonotype occurred many times. The gene calls are TRBV25-1 and TRBJ1-1, with TRBD1 matching 7 bases. The germline V gene encodes CDR1 MGHDK and CDR2 SYGVNS. The V segment lost 4 bases and the J segment 2 bases; nucleotides outside the gene matches: 7. The CDR3 length is 15 residues. The CDR3 region has the DNA TGTGCCAGCAGTGCCCCAGGGGGGGACAACACTGAAGCTTTCTTT. It translates to CASSAPGGDNTEAFF.

Only a few counts were recorded for this clonotype. The chain couples TRBV6-4 to TRBJ2-7, with D possibly TRBD2 on 6 matching bases. The germline CDR1 and CDR2 sequences are MRHNA and SNTAGT. V lost 6 bases and J 0 bases, leaving 12 bases between the germline ends. The CDR3 loop spans 14 amino acids. CDR3 nucleotides: TGTGCCAGCAGGGGGTTTAGCGGCTCCTACGAGCAGTACTTC. Encoded protein: CASRGFSGSYEQYF.

The rearrangement uses TRBV6-1 and TRBJ2-1; D tentatively fits TRBD1 or TRBD2 (5 bases each). The CDR3 consists of 15 residues. CDR1 is MNHNS and CDR2 is SASEGT in the germline V gene. Between the trimmed V and J ends, which lost 8 bases and 0 bases, there was a span of 14 bases. Written as DNA, the CDR3 is TGTGCCAGCGGCTGGGGACCGCGCTCCTACAATGAGCAGTTCTTC. Its protein is CASGWGPRSYNEQFF.

This clonotype has ten or more counts. The chain recombines TRBV6-5 with TRBJ2-2; D remains ambiguous. The CDR3 has 14 amino acids. The germline CDR1 and CDR2 sequences are MNHEY and SVGAGI. Trimming pared 1 base from V and 7 bases from J, leaving 10 bases between. Here the CDR3 DNA reads TGTGCCAGCAGTTACTTTGTCGGCGGCGGGGAGCTGTTTTTT. Its translation is CASSYFVGGGELFF.

Only a few counts were recorded for this clonotype. This chain joins TRBV6-1 and TRBJ1-6; 7 bases agree with TRBD1. The CDR3 consists of 14 residues. J gave up 7 bases and V 6 bases, and 6 bases lay outside the gene matches. Germline loops: CDR1 MNHNS, CDR2 SASEGT. The CDR3 sequence is CASSWDSLNSPLHF. The CDR3 DNA sequence: TGTGCCAGCAGCTGGGACAGTTTGAATTCACCCCTCCACTTT.

The V and J genes are TRBV20-1 and TRBJ1-1, with D maybe TRBD1 (6 bases). The CDR3 extends over 11 amino acids. V was shortened by 5 bases and J by 8 bases, with 12 bases between the two germline ends. Germline CDR1 and CDR2: DFQATT and SNEGSKA (reference sequence). The CDR3 region has the DNA TGCAGTGCTCAGGGGAGTTTGGAAGCTTTCTTT. This translates into CSAQGSLEAFF.

This clonotype has only a few counts. This chain uses TRBV3-1 with TRBJ2-7; D is perhaps TRBD2 (5 bases). Trimming stripped 2 bases from V and 3 bases from J, with 8 bases between. This CDR3 contains 13 residues. Germline V lookup: CDR1 LGHDT, CDR2 YNNKEL (reference sequence). CDR3 DNA sequence: TGTGCCAGCAGCCAACAGGAGGACTACGAGCAGTACTTC. Protein product: CASSQQEDYEQYF.

The table lists this clonotype with many counts. CDR3 sequence reads: CASSLWGLAGGPYEQYF. The CDR3 DNA reads as TGTGCCAGCAGTTTATGGGGACTAGCGGGAGGGCCCTACGAGCAGTACTTC. The chain carries TRBV28 and TRBJ2-7; the match to TRBD2 covers 16 bases. Germline CDR1 MDHEN, CDR2 SYDVKM. The CDR3 extends over 17 amino acids. V shed 0 bases and J 2 bases; nucleotides not matched to a gene: 1. Together with reference TRBV28 and TRBJ2-7, the CDR3 gives the full variable domain: DVKVTQSSRYLVKRTGEKVFLECVQDMDHENMFWYRQDPGLGLRLIYFSYDVKMKEKGDIPEGYSVSREKKERFSLILESASTNQTSMYLCASSLWGLAGGPYEQYFGPGTRLTVT.

This clonotype was seen ten or more times. The chain combines TRBV28 with TRBJ1-1, with D possibly matching TRBD1 (6 bases). CDR1 and CDR2 (germline): MDHEN, SYDVKM. The germline V and J ends were trimmed by 6 bases and 0 bases, with 23 bases remaining between them. The CDR3 covers 18 residues. CDR3 nucleotide sequence: TGTGCCAGCAGCTCCTTAGGGGGTTGGACTACCATGAACACTGAAGCTTTCTTT. Translation: CASSSLGGWTTMNTEAFF.

V gene TRBV5-1 combines with J gene TRBJ1-1; D not resolved. The CDR3 has 15 residues. Deletions cut 4 bases from V and 1 base from J, with 14 bases between. Germline V gene data show CDR1 as SGHRS and CDR2 as YFSETQ. The CDR3 sequence: CASSPLAATNTEAFF. The CDR3 DNA reads TGCGCCAGCAGCCCCCTGGCTGCTACGAACACTGAAGCTTTCTTT.

This chain connects TRBV18 to TRBJ2-7, with unresolved D. The CDR3 is made up of 14 amino acids. From germline, CDR1 is KGHSH and CDR2 LQKENI. With 0 bases removed from V and 2 bases from J, the gap between germline ends came to 8 bases. CDR3 nucleotide sequence: TGTGCCAGCTCACCACCGGGCGGAACCTACGAGCAGTACTTC. This translates into CASSPPGGTYEQYF.

This clonotype came up many times. The chain links TRBV4-2 to TRBJ2-7; 7 nucleotides match TRBD2. The CDR3 loop spans 15 amino acids. In germline, CDR1 is LGHNA, CDR2 YNFKEQ. V gave up 0 bases and J gave up 0 bases; unmatched junction bases: 2. The CDR3 region has the DNA TGTGCCAGCAGCCAAGATCGCGGGAGCTCCTACGAGCAGTACTTC. Protein sequence: CASSQDRGSSYEQYF.

The chain couples TRBV2 to TRBJ1-1, with D maybe TRBD1 (6 bases). This CDR3 contains 13 residues. Per the germline V gene, CDR1 is SNHLY and CDR2 is FYNNEI. V lost 6 bases and J lost 6, with 14 bases in between. The CDR3 sequence is CASRPGGGPEAFF. As DNA, the CDR3 is TGTGCCAGCAGGCCCGGGGGGGGGCCTGAAGCTTTCTTT.

For this clonotype: Given a much more abundant clone one base away, this may be a read error. DNA for the CDR3: TGTGCCAGCAGCTCGCTAGCGGGAGGGCTCTCGACCTTCGATGAGCAGTTCTTC. Translation: CASSSLAGGLSTFDEQFF. The genes are TRBV2 and TRBJ2-1, with TRBD2 identical over 12 bases. Trimming took 6 bases from V and 8 from J; bases not matched to a gene: 17. This CDR3 region has 18 residues. CDR1 and CDR2 (germline): SNHLY, FYNNEI.